The rows below give T cell receptor beta chains drawn from one sample of a study of patients and donors after allogeneic stem cell transplantation. Via MiXCR, TCRdb re-called the RT-PCR reads, giving one row per CDR3 protein. The sample has 20,000 to 25,000 distinct CDR3 sequences; 25% to 30% are singletons. Sequenced input: blood, either unsorted or a sorted T cell fraction (not recorded which). Receptors originate from a human donor who was either an allogeneic HSCT recipient or a stem cell or donor lymphocyte infusion donor (not recorded which). It is not recorded whose cells these are; they may come from a transplant donor. Each CDR3 is given with its conserved first and last residue. Fields, in order: J gene, clone size, V gene, D gene, CDR3 protein, CDR3 DNA. The D gene is left open where the match is weak. Expanded clones get a size class; other rows say once, few or many, or leave the size out.

j_gene: TRBJ2-1; abundance: .; v_gene: TRBV6-2/TRBV6-3; d_gene: TRBD2; CDR3aa: CASSTSVHEQFF; CDR3nt: TGTGCCAGCAGTACTAGCGTCCATGAGCAGTTCTTC
j_gene: TRBJ2-5; abundance: many; v_gene: TRBV7-9; d_gene: .; CDR3aa: CASSSVRRVSYF; CDR3nt: TGTGCCAGCAGCTCGGTCCGGCGGGTCTCCTACTTC
j_gene: TRBJ1-2; abundance: .; v_gene: TRBV20-1; d_gene: .; CDR3aa: CSATRQGGLTWGYTF; CDR3nt: TGCAGTGCGACCCGACAAGGCGGCCTCACTTGGGGCTACACCTTC
j_gene: TRBJ1-1; abundance: .; v_gene: TRBV7-9; d_gene: .; CDR3aa: CASSPRTAEAFF; CDR3nt: TGTGCCAGCAGCCCTAGGACAGCTGAAGCTTTCTTT
j_gene: TRBJ1-3; abundance: .; v_gene: TRBV6-5; d_gene: .; CDR3aa: CASSLAGRGNTIYF; CDR3nt: TGTGCCAGCTCCCTAGCGGGTCGTGGAAACACCATATATTTT
j_gene: TRBJ2-3; abundance: few; v_gene: TRBV7-3; d_gene: .; CDR3aa: CASSLTRSGFGTDTQYF; CDR3nt: TGTGCCAGCAGTTTAACCCGCTCAGGGTTTGGCACAGATACGCAGTATTTT
j_gene: TRBJ1-5; abundance: few; v_gene: TRBV4-2; d_gene: TRBD1; CDR3aa: CASSSDRADSNQPQHF; CDR3nt: TGTGCCAGCAGCTCGGACAGGGCGGATAGCAATCAGCCCCAGCATTTT
j_gene: TRBJ1-1; abundance: few; v_gene: TRBV5-1; d_gene: .; CDR3aa: CASSLLRGNLNTEAFF; CDR3nt: TGCGCCAGCAGCCTGTTAAGAGGGAACCTGAACACTGAAGCTTTCTTT
j_gene: TRBJ1-2; abundance: .; v_gene: TRBV2; d_gene: .; CDR3aa: CAPTGLRGYTF; CDR3nt: TGTGCCCCTACAGGCCTTAGGGGCTACACCTTC
j_gene: TRBJ1-1; abundance: .; v_gene: TRBV10-3; d_gene: TRBD1; CDR3aa: CAITTGGTEASF; CDR3nt: TGTGCCATCACTACAGGGGGCACTGAAGCTTCCTTT
j_gene: TRBJ1-4; abundance: .; v_gene: TRBV5-6; d_gene: .; CDR3aa: CASSLWAGRNEKLFF; CDR3nt: TGTGCCAGCAGCTTGTGGGCGGGGAGAAATGAAAAACTGTTTTTT
j_gene: TRBJ2-4; abundance: .; v_gene: TRBV4-2; d_gene: .; CDR3aa: CASSQDWPKGYIQYF; CDR3nt: TGTGCCAGCAGCCAAGATTGGCCGAAGGGTTACATTCAGTACTTC
j_gene: TRBJ1-1; abundance: few; v_gene: TRBV5-1; d_gene: TRBD1; CDR3aa: CASSLGTGINTEAFF; CDR3nt: TGCGCCAGCAGCTTGGGGACAGGGATAAACACTGAAGCTTTCTTT
j_gene: TRBJ1-6; abundance: .; v_gene: TRBV7-2; d_gene: .; CDR3aa: CASSLMVGRAPLHF; CDR3nt: TGTGCCAGCAGCTTAATGGTTGGAAGGGCACCCCTCCACTTT
j_gene: TRBJ2-2; abundance: .; v_gene: TRBV12-3/TRBV12-4; d_gene: TRBD1; CDR3aa: CASRRGLDAGKLFF; CDR3nt: TGTGCCAGCAGAAGGGGGCTAGATGCCGGGAAGCTGTTTTTT
j_gene: TRBJ2-1; abundance: .; v_gene: TRBV7-2; d_gene: .; CDR3aa: CASSLARRGRDNEQFF; CDR3nt: TGTGCCAGCAGCTTAGCCAGGAGGGGTCGGGACAATGAGCAGTTCTTC
j_gene: TRBJ2-5; abundance: .; v_gene: TRBV7-8; d_gene: .; CDR3aa: CASSHRQETQYF; CDR3nt: TGTGCCAGCAGCCACAGGCAAGAGACCCAGTACTTC
j_gene: TRBJ1-1; abundance: .; v_gene: TRBV6-1; d_gene: .; CDR3aa: CASSRTAATEAFF; CDR3nt: TGTGCCAGCAGCCGGACGGCGGCCACTGAAGCTTTCTTT
j_gene: TRBJ2-2; abundance: .; v_gene: TRBV27; d_gene: .; CDR3aa: CASRFGTANTGELFF; CDR3nt: TGTGCCAGCAGATTCGGGACGGCGAACACCGGGGAGCTGTTTTTT
j_gene: TRBJ2-2; abundance: .; v_gene: TRBV11-2; d_gene: .; CDR3aa: CASSRTEGGELFF; CDR3nt: TGTGCCAGCAGCCGAACTGAGGGCGGGGAGCTGTTTTTT
j_gene: TRBJ1-4; abundance: few; v_gene: TRBV7-9; d_gene: TRBD1; CDR3aa: CSSSDRGATNEKLFF; CDR3nt: TGTTCCAGCAGCGACAGGGGCGCAACTAATGAAAAACTGTTTTTT
j_gene: TRBJ1-2; abundance: few; v_gene: TRBV5-5; d_gene: .; CDR3aa: CASSLYREANYGYTF; CDR3nt: TGTGCCAGCAGCTTGTACAGGGAAGCTAACTATGGCTACACCTTC
j_gene: TRBJ2-5; abundance: many; v_gene: TRBV6-5; d_gene: TRBD1; CDR3aa: CASSSDRGETQYF; CDR3nt: TGTGCCAGCAGTTCGGACAGGGGTGAGACCCAGTACTTC
j_gene: TRBJ2-1; abundance: .; v_gene: TRBV6-6; d_gene: .; CDR3aa: CASSYSKASNEQFF; CDR3nt: TGTGCCAGCAGTTACTCGAAGGCATCCAATGAGCAGTTCTTC
j_gene: TRBJ1-1; abundance: many; v_gene: TRBV11-1; d_gene: .; CDR3aa: CASSLERTTEAFF; CDR3nt: TGTGCCAGCAGCTTAGAGAGGACGACTGAAGCTTTCTTT
j_gene: TRBJ1-2; abundance: few; v_gene: TRBV29-1; d_gene: TRBD1; CDR3aa: CSVARDRASGYTF; CDR3nt: TGCAGCGTTGCCCGCGACAGGGCGTCTGGCTACACCTTC
j_gene: TRBJ2-5; abundance: .; v_gene: TRBV7-7; d_gene: TRBD1; CDR3aa: CASSLLGTGAETQYF; CDR3nt: TGTGCTAGCAGCTTACTAGGGACAGGGGCAGAGACCCAGTACTTC
j_gene: TRBJ2-5; abundance: .; v_gene: TRBV9; d_gene: .; CDR3aa: CASSVGLLEETQYF; CDR3nt: TGTGCCAGCAGCGTAGGTCTCCTAGAAGAGACCCAGTACTTC
j_gene: TRBJ1-2; abundance: .; v_gene: TRBV6-5; d_gene: TRBD1; CDR3aa: CASTRTGNYGYTF; CDR3nt: TGTGCCAGCACTCGGACAGGCAACTATGGCTACACCTTC
j_gene: TRBJ1-2; abundance: few; v_gene: TRBV6-5; d_gene: .; CDR3aa: CASSYSRTRGVNYGYTF; CDR3nt: TGTGCCAGCAGTTACTCCCGGACACGGGGAGTTAACTATGGCTACACCTTC
j_gene: TRBJ1-3; abundance: .; v_gene: TRBV29-1; d_gene: .; CDR3aa: CSVDWGLSGNTIYF; CDR3nt: TGCAGCGTTGACTGGGGGCTCTCTGGAAACACCATATATTTT
j_gene: TRBJ1-3; abundance: .; v_gene: TRBV6-5; d_gene: .; CDR3aa: CTSSNRRGNTIYF; CDR3nt: TGTACCAGCAGTAATCGCCGAGGAAACACCATATATTTT
j_gene: TRBJ1-3; abundance: .; v_gene: TRBV6-1; d_gene: .; CDR3aa: CASSDGDSRNTIYF; CDR3nt: TGTGCCAGCAGTGACGGGGACTCGAGAAACACCATATATTTT
j_gene: TRBJ1-1; abundance: few; v_gene: TRBV4-1; d_gene: .; CDR3aa: CASSRGGGTEAFF; CDR3nt: TGCGCCAGCAGCCGCGGGGGGGGAACTGAAGCTTTCTTT
j_gene: TRBJ1-1; abundance: .; v_gene: TRBV28; d_gene: TRBD1; CDR3aa: CASRRGQGFPEAFF; CDR3nt: TGTGCCAGCAGGAGAGGACAGGGGTTCCCTGAAGCTTTCTTT
j_gene: TRBJ1-1; abundance: few; v_gene: TRBV5-8; d_gene: .; CDR3aa: CASSLGRGKGNTEAFF; CDR3nt: TGTGCCAGCAGCTTAGGGAGGGGTAAAGGGAACACTGAAGCTTTCTTT
j_gene: TRBJ2-2; abundance: .; v_gene: TRBV20-1; d_gene: .; CDR3aa: CSASSLAERELFF; CDR3nt: TGCAGTGCTAGCTCCTTAGCAGAGCGGGAGCTGTTTTTT
j_gene: TRBJ2-3; abundance: few; v_gene: TRBV29-1; d_gene: .; CDR3aa: CSVNTGSDTQYF; CDR3nt: TGCAGCGTAAACACAGGTTCAGATACGCAGTATTTT
j_gene: TRBJ1-1; abundance: few; v_gene: TRBV7-2; d_gene: .; CDR3aa: CASSYMGGTEAFF; CDR3nt: TGTGCCAGCAGCTACATGGGGGGAACTGAAGCTTTCTTT
j_gene: TRBJ1-5; abundance: few; v_gene: TRBV12-3/TRBV12-4; d_gene: TRBD1; CDR3aa: CASSLDRVNQPQHF; CDR3nt: TGTGCCAGCAGCCTAGACAGGGTTAATCAGCCCCAGCATTTT
j_gene: TRBJ1-5; abundance: .; v_gene: TRBV7-2; d_gene: .; CDR3aa: CASSFAQYNQPQHF; CDR3nt: TGTGCCAGCAGCTTTGCCCAGTACAATCAGCCCCAGCATTTT
j_gene: TRBJ2-5; abundance: many; v_gene: TRBV12-3/TRBV12-4; d_gene: TRBD2; CDR3aa: CASSSLAGWETQYF; CDR3nt: TGTGCCAGCAGTTCACTAGCGGGGTGGGAGACCCAGTACTTC
j_gene: TRBJ1-2; abundance: many; v_gene: TRBV7-9; d_gene: .; CDR3aa: CASSPRPTNGYTF; CDR3nt: TGTGCCAGCAGCCCTCGACCCACCAATGGCTACACCTTC
j_gene: TRBJ1-1; abundance: many; v_gene: TRBV12-3/TRBV12-4; d_gene: TRBD1; CDR3aa: CASSPDRVFVTEAFF; CDR3nt: TGTGCCAGCAGTCCCGACAGGGTTTTCGTCACTGAAGCTTTCTTT
j_gene: TRBJ2-7; abundance: few; v_gene: TRBV20-1; d_gene: .; CDR3aa: CSAYSGREQYF; CDR3nt: TGCAGTGCTTACTCAGGGAGGGAGCAGTACTTC
j_gene: TRBJ2-3; abundance: few; v_gene: TRBV5-1; d_gene: TRBD2; CDR3aa: CASSLALAGGRDTQYF; CDR3nt: TGCGCCAGCAGCTTAGCCCTAGCGGGGGGGCGCGATACGCAGTATTTT